Listed below are T cell receptor beta chains from one sample, sequenced in a study of blood T cell repertoires in COVID-19. The repertoire was sequenced with immunoSEQ multiplex PCR; TCRdb's copy has only in-frame clones and lacks some. This sample yields approximately 240,000 clones, of which about 85% are seen a single time; more than 4.5% belongs to the top ten. The sample consisted of peripheral blood. Source of these receptors: a woman in her fifties or sixties who had recovered from COVID-19. Both conserved end residues are part of each CDR3. D genes are given only for firm matches. For some rows the clone size is stated as once, few or many, or as a class when expanded; others skip it.

J gene | clone size | D gene | V gene | CDR3 DNA | CDR3 protein
TRBJ2-5 | NA | TRBD2 | TRBV10-3 | TGTGCCATCAGTGAGTCGACTAGCGGGGGGCAAGAGACCCAGTACTTC | CAISESTSGGQETQYF
TRBJ1-5 | few | NA | TRBV6-4 | TGTGCCAGCAGTGAACAACAGGACAATCAGCCCCAGCATTTT | CASSEQQDNQPQHF
TRBJ1-3 | NA | NA | TRBV6-5 | TGTGCCAGCAGCACGGGGGGAGCTGGAAACACCATATATTTT | CASSTGGAGNTIYF
TRBJ2-1 | NA | TRBD2 | TRBV5-4 | TGTGCCAGCAGCCTCGGGGGGAGATCCTACAATGAGCAGTTCTTC | CASSLGGRSYNEQFF
TRBJ2-1 | NA | NA | TRBV4-1 | TGCGCCAGCAGCCGACCACCCCCTTCAGGGGGGCCGGAGAATGAGCAGTTCTTC | CASSRPPPSGGPENEQFF
TRBJ2-7 | many | TRBD1 | TRBV5-6 | TGTGCCAGCCGCCAGTTTGGACAGGGGGCGGGCGAGCAGTACTTC | CASRQFGQGAGEQYF
TRBJ1-2 | NA | NA | TRBV29-1 | TGCAGCGTTGAAGAAAAGAACACTAACTATGGCTACACCTTC | CSVEEKNTNYGYTF
TRBJ1-2 | NA | TRBD1 | TRBV6-5 | TGTGCCAGCAGCCGTGGGACAGGGAATGGCTACACCTTC | CASSRGTGNGYTF
TRBJ1-5 | once | NA | TRBV28 | TGTGCCAGCAGAGTTATAGGCTGGGGGGGTAGCAATCAGCCCCAGCATTTT | CASRVIGWGGSNQPQHF
TRBJ1-1 | NA | TRBD1 | TRBV6-6 | TGTGCCAGCAGTCGACAGGGTTCTGAAGCTTTCTTT | CASSRQGSEAFF
TRBJ1-2 | NA | NA | TRBV10-3 | TGTGCCATCAGTGAGTCGACAGCGCTCAACTATGGCTACACCTTC | CAISESTALNYGYTF
TRBJ1-2 | NA | TRBD1 | TRBV6-5 | TGTGCCAGCAGTCCGGGACAGGGGCCCCCCGACTTC | CASSPGQGPPDF
TRBJ1-3 | NA | NA | TRBV7-6 | TGTGCCAGCAGCCCCCGCCCATGGAGGGAGGACCGAAACACCATATATTTT | CASSPRPWREDRNTIYF
TRBJ2-5 | NA | TRBD2 | TRBV3-1/TRBV3-2 | TGTGCCAGCAGCCAAAAGACTAGCGGGGTTCAAGAGACCCAGTACTTC | CASSQKTSGVQETQYF
TRBJ1-2 | NA | TRBD1 | TRBV9 | TGTGCCAGCAGCGTAGGGGGACAGTCGGCAGGTGGCTACACCTTC | CASSVGGQSAGGYTF
TRBJ2-5 | once | TRBD1 | TRBV9 | TGTGCCAGCAGCTTCTCACAGGGGGCGAGGGAGACCCAGTACTTC | CASSFSQGARETQYF
TRBJ2-7 | NA | TRBD2 | TRBV4-1 | TGCGCCAGCAGCCAAGAAGGGACTAGCGGGGGCCTCGAGCAGTACTTC | CASSQEGTSGGLEQYF
TRBJ2-5 | NA | NA | TRBV7-9 | TGTGCCAGCAGAGGCTCAGGGGCAGAGACCCAGTACTTC | CASRGSGAETQYF
TRBJ1-6 | once | NA | TRBV6-5 | TGTGCCAGCAGTTACTCGGAGGGTACGGATTCACCCCTCCACTTT | CASSYSEGTDSPLHF
TRBJ2-1 | NA | NA | TRBV5-5 | TGTGCCAGCAGCTTTGGCGGCAATGAGCAGTTCTTC | CASSFGGNEQFF
TRBJ1-2 | NA | TRBD1 | TRBV5-6 | TGTGCCAGCAGCCAGACAGGGTTCTATGGCTACACCTTC | CASSQTGFYGYTF
TRBJ2-5 | NA | NA | TRBV27 | TGTGCCAGCAGTTCCCCCACTCAAGAGACCCAGTACTTC | CASSSPTQETQYF
TRBJ1-6 | NA | NA | TRBV20-1 | TGCAGTGCTAGTGTTGAGGGCGGGGGTTCACCCCTCCACTTT | CSASVEGGGSPLHF
TRBJ1-1 | NA | NA | TRBV5-4 | TGTGCCAGCAGCCCCCCACAGGGATCCAGGCTGAACACTGAAGCTTTCTTT | CASSPPQGSRLNTEAFF
TRBJ2-1 | once | TRBD2 | TRBV9 | TGTGCCAGCAGCCCTACCCGGGGGGGTGGCAATGAGCAGTTCTTC | CASSPTRGGGNEQFF
TRBJ2-1 | few | NA | TRBV3-1/TRBV3-2 | TGTGCCAGCAGCCAAGGGGCACATACCTACAATGAGCAGTTCTTC | CASSQGAHTYNEQFF
TRBJ2-2 | NA | TRBD2 | TRBV5-1 | TGCGCCAGCAGCCTAGCGGGGGCGAACACCGGGGAGCTGTTTTTT | CASSLAGANTGELFF
TRBJ2-1 | NA | TRBD2 | TRBV4-1 | TGCGCCAGCAGCCAAGTTTGGACTAGCGGGGGAACCTCCTACAATGAGCAGTTCTTC | CASSQVWTSGGTSYNEQFF
TRBJ1-5 | NA | NA | TRBV30 | TGTGCCTGGAACCAGCAGGGACAGCCCCAGCATTTT | CAWNQQGQPQHF
TRBJ1-5 | NA | NA | TRBV5-4 | TGTGCCAGCAGCTTGGGGCCCCGATCCCCCGGGCAGCCCCAGCATTTT | CASSLGPRSPGQPQHF
TRBJ1-5 | NA | TRBD1 | TRBV5-6 | TGTGCCAGCAGCTTGGGGGACAGGGACCATCAGCCCCAGCATTTT | CASSLGDRDHQPQHF
TRBJ1-1 | NA | TRBD1 | TRBV6-5 | TGTGCCAGCAGTCGGACAGGGGGCAGGACTGAAGCTTTCTTT | CASSRTGGRTEAFF
TRBJ1-2 | NA | NA | TRBV30 | TGTGCCTGGAGTTTATGGGGCTCAGGGATAGATGGCTACACCTTC | CAWSLWGSGIDGYTF
TRBJ2-5 | NA | NA | TRBV7-2 | TGTGCCAGCAGCTTTGCCGGGGAAGAGACCCAGTACTTC | CASSFAGEETQYF
TRBJ2-3 | once | TRBD2 | TRBV9 | TGTGCCAGCAGCGTGGCGGGGGGGCCGGGAAATACGCAGTATTTT | CASSVAGGPGNTQYF
TRBJ1-5 | once | NA | TRBV5-6 | TGTGCCAGCAGCTCCAGCACTTCAGGCTTCGGGGACAATCAGCCCCAGCATTTT | CASSSSTSGFGDNQPQHF
TRBJ1-3 | few | NA | TRBV30 | TGTGCCTGGAGCCTGGACATACGCCTCTCTGGAAACACCATATATTTT | CAWSLDIRLSGNTIYF
TRBJ1-3 | NA | TRBD1 | TRBV5-4 | TGTGCCAGCAGCTTGAGACAGGGGGCGGCGGGAAACACCATATATTTT | CASSLRQGAAGNTIYF
TRBJ1-1 | NA | NA | TRBV6-2/TRBV6-3 | TGTGCCAGCAGTCCCCGGGGGAGGAGCACTGAAGCTTTCTTT | CASSPRGRSTEAFF
TRBJ2-2 | NA | NA | TRBV15 | TGTGCCACCAGCACGTCCAGGGCGTCCGGGGAGCTGTTTTTT | CATSTSRASGELFF
TRBJ2-5 | few | TRBD2 | TRBV19 | TGTGCCAGTAGTCCAGGCGGGGGGCAAGAGACCCAGTACTTC | CASSPGGGQETQYF
TRBJ1-2 | once | NA | TRBV3-1/TRBV3-2 | TGTGCCAGCAGCCAAGAACACAGGGTTTATGGCTACACCTTC | CASSQEHRVYGYTF
TRBJ2-1 | NA | TRBD2 | TRBV25-1 | TGTGCCAGCAGTGATAGAGCAGCGGGGGGGCTTAATGAGCAGTTCTTC | CASSDRAAGGLNEQFF
TRBJ1-2 | NA | NA | TRBV2 | TGTGCCAGCAGTGAAATGTCAGGGCTCTATGGCTACACCTTC | CASSEMSGLYGYTF
TRBJ1-1 | NA | TRBD1 | TRBV18 | TGTGCCAGCTCACACGGACAGGGAAGGGCCGGGTTCACTGAAGCTTTCTTT | CASSHGQGRAGFTEAFF
TRBJ2-3 | NA | NA | TRBV5-4 | TGTGCCAGCAGCCCCGGGGGGCCCACAGATACGCAGTATTTT | CASSPGGPTDTQYF
TRBJ2-3 | NA | NA | TRBV19 | TGTGCCAGCTCGGGGGGCCCACGGGATACGCAGTATTTT | CASSGGPRDTQYF
TRBJ2-3 | NA | TRBD1 | TRBV5-1 | TGCGCCAGCAGCCCGGGACAGGGACACACAGATACGCAGTATTTT | CASSPGQGHTDTQYF
TRBJ2-7 | NA | NA | TRBV12-5 | TGTGCTAGTGGTGGGGGCACGGTCTACGAGCAGTACTTC | CASGGGTVYEQYF
TRBJ2-2 | few | NA | TRBV7-2 | TGTGCCAGCAGCTCACCGCTTGGCAGTAACACCGGGGAGCTGTTTTTT | CASSSPLGSNTGELFF
TRBJ1-1 | NA | NA | TRBV3-1/TRBV3-2 | TGTGCCAGCAGCGCCCAGGGTATGAACACTGAAGCTTTCTTT | CASSAQGMNTEAFF
TRBJ1-6 | many | TRBD1 | TRBV6-1 | TGTGCCAGCAGTGAAGGGACAGGGGGCTCACCCCTCCACTTT | CASSEGTGGSPLHF